The 21 T cell receptor beta chains given below trace back to one sample, sequenced in a study of blood T cells in healthy people across ages. A second PCR, run for about 7 to 11 cycles, used a sample-barcoded 5' primer plus a J-beta primer mix. TCRdb recomputed calls from the 5' RACE reads with MiXCR, one row per CDR3 protein. The table includes about 680,000 distinct CDR3 sequences, around 48% detected once. The source material was blood. Every receptor here comes from an older woman in good health.

The rearrangement joins TRBV21-1 to TRBJ2-1; TRBD1 is the table's D call, not checked against the DNA. TRBV21-1 is deemed a pseudogene. The length of the CDR3 is 16 residues. This chain's CDR3 is CASSKVGTRNPNEQFF. The CDR3 nucleotides are TGTGCCAGCAGCAAAGTGGGGACGAGGAACCCCAATGAGCAGTTCTTC.

This clonotype was seen many times. The chain employs TRBV4-3 and TRBJ2-5; D tentatively fits TRBD1 or TRBD2 (5 bases each). V lost 3 bases and J 2 bases, leaving 13 bases between the germline ends. Looked up from germline, CDR1 is LGHNA and CDR2 is YSLEER. The CDR3 is made up of 15 amino acids. CDR3: CASSQRTWGQETQYF. The CDR3 bases are TGCGCCAGCAGCCAGAGGACCTGGGGGCAAGAGACCCAGTACTTC.

V is TRBV2 and J is TRBJ1-2; the D gene is possibly TRBD1 (5 bases). The CDR3 loop spans 13 amino acids. Germline CDR1 is SNHLY and CDR2 is FYNNEI. Trimming took 6 bases from V and 2 from J, leaving 10 bases between them. The CDR3: CASREQENYGYTF. The DNA of the CDR3 is TGTGCCAGCAGGGAACAGGAAAACTATGGCTACACCTTC.

The table lists this clonotype with many counts. The rearrangement uses TRBV20-1 and TRBJ2-1, with a tentative D call TRBD2 (6 bases). The CDR3 sequence is 14 residues long. CDR1 is DFQATT and CDR2 is SNEGSKA in the germline V gene (reference sequence). The V end lost 2 bases, the J end lost 8 bases, and 16 bases lay between the germline ends. CDR3 region: CSARSRGSGHEQFF. CDR3 in DNA: TGCAGTGCTAGAAGTCGGGGTAGCGGCCATGAGCAGTTCTTC.

The table lists this clonotype with a count of one. A clone one base away is much larger, so this may be a read error. V is TRBV7-2 and J is TRBJ2-3; 13 bases line up with TRBD2. This CDR3 comprises 16 residues. Germline CDR1 SGHTA, CDR2 FQGNSA. The V gene end was trimmed by 5 bases and the J gene end by 4 bases; junction bases not matched to a gene: 6. The DNA of the CDR3 is TGTGCCAGCAGCGTAACTAGCGGGAGGGCTTCAGATACGCAGTATTTT. Protein sequence: CASSVTSGRASDTQYF.

This clonotype has a handful of counts. The genes are TRBV28 and TRBJ2-5, with 7 bases that match TRBD1. J lost 11 bases, V lost 6 bases, and 15 bases had no gene match. The CDR3 spans 14 residues. The germline V gene has CDR1 MDHEN and CDR2 SYDVKM. CDR3 amino acids: CASSKGASPGEQYF. CDR3 coding DNA: TGTGCCAGCAGCAAGGGGGCTTCCCCCGGAGAGCAGTACTTC.

This clonotype appeared a few times. The chain employs TRBV7-2 and TRBJ2-1, with D maybe TRBD2 (6 bases). Germline V gene data show CDR1 as SGHTA and CDR2 as FQGNSA. The V and J ends lost 5 bases and 4 bases respectively, with 12 bases between them. The CDR3 consists of 14 residues. As DNA, the CDR3 is TGTGCCAGCAGCCCGGGACTTTCGTACAATGAGCAGTTCTTC. This sequence encodes CASSPGLSYNEQFF.

The genes are TRBV6-2 or TRBV6-3 and TRBJ1-1, with D perhaps matching TRBD1 (6 bases). The V end was cut by 5 bases, the J end by 0 bases, with 10 bases between. CDR1 is MNHEY, CDR2 SVGEGT, per germline. This CDR3 has 14 residues. The CDR3 region is CASSERTVNTEAFF. The CDR3 nucleotides read TGTGCCAGCAGTGAAAGGACAGTGAACACTGAAGCTTTCTTT.

Details on this clonotype: Given a much more abundant clone one base away, this may be a read error. The chain links TRBV6-2 or TRBV6-3 to TRBJ2-7; D not certain. The germline V gene has CDR1 MNHEY and CDR2 SVGEGT. CDR3 length equals 14 residues. The CDR3 DNA is TGTGTCAGCAGTTATGCCGGAAACGCCTACGAGCAGTACTTC. This translates into CVSSYAGNAYEQYF.

This clonotype occurred a few times. The V call is TRBV6-2 or TRBV6-3, the J call TRBJ2-7, with 8 bases identical to TRBD1. The CDR3 has 16 amino acids. V was pared by 5 bases and J by 0 bases, with 9 bases of the junction left unmatched. CDR1 and CDR2 from the germline V gene are MNHEY and SVGEGT. For the CDR3, the DNA is TGTGCCAGCAGTAAGGACAGGGCGAAACTCTCCTACGAGCAGTACTTC. Translated: CASSKDRAKLSYEQYF.

CDR3 sequence: CATSDQVTGIYNEQFF. The CDR3 nucleotides read TGTGCCACCAGTGATCAAGTAACAGGGATTTACAATGAGCAGTTCTTC. The genes are TRBV24-1 and TRBJ2-1; D may be TRBD1 (6 bases). The CDR3 is 16 residues long. The germline CDR1 and CDR2 sequences are KGHDR and SFDVKD. V dropped 3 bases and J dropped 4 bases, with 15 bases sitting between them.

This sequence joins TRBV28 and TRBJ2-7; 13 nucleotides agree with TRBD2. Looked up from germline, CDR1 is MDHEN and CDR2 is SYDVKM. The ends lost 6 bases at V and 3 bases at J; junction bases unmatched: 8. CDR3 length equals 16 residues. The CDR3 sequence: CASRLPGTSGNYEQYF. In nucleotides, the CDR3 is TGTGCCAGCAGACTCCCCGGGACTAGCGGGAACTACGAGCAGTACTTC.

V gene TRBV4-1 combines with J gene TRBJ2-1, with TRBD2 as a possible D gene (5 bases). This CDR3 region has 16 residues. Trimming shortened V by 2 bases and J by 0 bases, and 11 bases separated the two germline ends. Germline V gives CDR1 MGHRA, CDR2 YSYEKL. DNA of the CDR3: TGCGCCAGCAGCCAACATGGAGGTCCCTCCTACAATGAGCAGTTCTTC. As protein: CASSQHGGPSYNEQFF.

This chain uses TRBV7-2 with TRBJ1-1; 9 bases are a match to TRBD1. CDR1 and CDR2 from the germline V gene are SGHTA and FQGNSA. Trimming at V came to 4 bases and at J to 3 bases, leaving 6 bases not matched to a gene. This CDR3 is 15 amino acids long. CDR3 amino acids: CASSSQGAGYTEAFF. The DNA of the CDR3 is TGTGCCAGCAGCTCACAGGGGGCGGGGTACACTGAAGCTTTCTTT.

The V call is TRBV20-1, the J call TRBJ2-1, with no clear D. The CDR3 is made up of 15 amino acids. The germline V and J ends were trimmed by 2 bases and 6 bases, with 17 bases remaining between them. The germline gives CDR1 DFQATT, CDR2 SNEGSKA (reference sequence). CDR3 amino acids: CSARHSTRSPNEQFF. The CDR3 coding sequence is TGCAGTGCTAGACACTCGACCCGTTCTCCCAATGAGCAGTTCTTC.

This clonotype showed up just a few times. The chain carries TRBV10-3 and TRBJ2-3, with D perhaps given as TRBD1 or TRBD2 (5 bases each). The germline gives CDR1 ENHRY, CDR2 SYGVKD. The V end lost 0 bases, the J end lost 3 bases, and 16 bases lay between the germline ends. CDR3 size: 17 residues. The CDR3 reads CAISESMGQGETDTQYF. CDR3 DNA: TGTGCCATCAGTGAGTCGATGGGCCAGGGAGAGACAGATACGCAGTATTTT.

J is TRBJ2-1 and V is TRBV7-3, with 7 bases matching TRBD2. This CDR3 comprises 15 residues. The J segment lost 6 bases and the V segment lost 5 bases, leaving 10 bases of the junction unmatched. Germline CDR1 SGHTA, CDR2 FQGTGA. For the CDR3, the DNA is TGTGCCAGCAGCCCTGGTCTAGCGGCAAGCAATGAGCAGTTCTTC. Its translation: CASSPGLAASNEQFF.

This clonotype was detected a few times. The chain employs TRBV4-2 and TRBJ2-1; D ambiguous. The length of the CDR3 is 12 residues. Trimming removed 4 bases at V and 8 bases at J, with 9 bases between. Germline CDR1 reads LGHNA; CDR2 reads YNFKEQ. The CDR3 loop is CASSPRTDEQFF. CDR3 nucleotide sequence: TGTGCCAGCAGCCCCCGTACGGATGAGCAGTTCTTC.

J is TRBJ2-3 and V is TRBV20-1; a possible D gene is TRBD1 (6 bases). Germline values: CDR1 DFQATT, CDR2 SNEGSKA (reference sequence). V was shortened by 0 bases and J by 4 bases, with 8 bases between the two germline ends. There are 13 residues in the CDR3. The CDR3 protein is CSARETGSDTQYF. The CDR3 DNA reads as TGCAGTGCTAGAGAAACAGGGTCAGATACGCAGTATTTT.

The chain has TRBV6-5 and TRBJ2-4, with TRBD2 identical over 10 bases. The tail of the sequence fits TRBJ2-7 better, so the J call may be wrong. The CDR3 length is 13 residues. Germline CDR1 is MNHEY and CDR2 is SVGAGI. In nucleotides, the CDR3 is TGTGCCAGCAGGCAAGCGGGAGGGCGCGAGCAGTACTTC. Encoded protein: CASRQAGGREQYF.

This chain joins TRBV28 and TRBJ2-1; TRBD2 aligns across 7 bases. Looked up from germline, CDR1 is MDHEN and CDR2 is SYDVKM. The V and J ends lost 2 bases and 11 bases, in that order; junction bases with no gene match: 3. The CDR3 length is 12 residues. The CDR3 DNA is TGTGCCAGCAGTTTAGGGGAGGGGAAGCAGTTCTTC. This codes for CASSLGEGKQFF.